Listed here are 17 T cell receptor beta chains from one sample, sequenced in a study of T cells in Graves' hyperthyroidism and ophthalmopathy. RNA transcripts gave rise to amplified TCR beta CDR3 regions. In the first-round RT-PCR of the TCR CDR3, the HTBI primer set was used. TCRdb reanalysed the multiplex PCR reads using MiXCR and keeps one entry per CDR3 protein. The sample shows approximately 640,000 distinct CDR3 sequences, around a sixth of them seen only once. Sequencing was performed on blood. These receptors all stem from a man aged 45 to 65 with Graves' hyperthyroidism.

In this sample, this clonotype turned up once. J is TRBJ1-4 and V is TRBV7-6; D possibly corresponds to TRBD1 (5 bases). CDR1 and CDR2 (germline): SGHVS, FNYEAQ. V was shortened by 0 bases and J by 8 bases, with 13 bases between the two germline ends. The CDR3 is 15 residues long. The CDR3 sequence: CASSLALGLSEKLFF. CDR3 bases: TGTGCCAGCAGCTTAGCACTGGGACTGAGCGAAAAACTGTTTTTT.

As DNA, the CDR3 is TGTGCCAGCAGCGGGCACACTGAAGCTTTCTTT. This encodes CASSGHTEAFF. The chain is built from TRBV5-4 and TRBJ1-1, with D unclear. Germline V lookup: CDR1 SGHNT, CDR2 YYREEE (reference sequence). V was cut by 4 bases and J by 3 bases, with 4 bases left in between. The CDR3 is 11 residues long.

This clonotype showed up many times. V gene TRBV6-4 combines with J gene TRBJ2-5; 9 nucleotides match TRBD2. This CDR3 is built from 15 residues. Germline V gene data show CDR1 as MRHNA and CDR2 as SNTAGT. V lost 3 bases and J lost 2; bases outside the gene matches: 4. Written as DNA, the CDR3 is TGTGCCAGCAGTGAGAGTAGCGGGGGACAAGAGACCCAGTACTTC. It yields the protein CASSESSGGQETQYF.

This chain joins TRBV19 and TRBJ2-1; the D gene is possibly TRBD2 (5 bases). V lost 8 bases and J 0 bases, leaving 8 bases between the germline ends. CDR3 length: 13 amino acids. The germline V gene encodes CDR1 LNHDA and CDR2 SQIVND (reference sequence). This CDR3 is CASVSGSYNEQFF. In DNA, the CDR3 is TGTGCCAGTGTGAGCGGCTCCTACAATGAGCAGTTCTTC.

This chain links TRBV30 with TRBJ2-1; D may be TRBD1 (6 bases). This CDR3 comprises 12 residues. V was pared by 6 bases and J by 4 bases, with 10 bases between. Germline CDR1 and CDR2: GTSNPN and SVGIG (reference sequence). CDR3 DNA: TGTGCCTGCGCGACAGGATACAATGAGCAGTTCTTC. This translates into CACATGYNEQFF.

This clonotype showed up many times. The CDR3 DNA reads TGTGCCAGCAGCTCCCAACCCGCCATGAGCACCGGGGAGCTGTTTTTT. It codes for CASSSQPAMSTGELFF. V usage is TRBV11-2 and J usage is TRBJ2-2; D ambiguous. This CDR3 comprises 16 residues. Per the germline V gene, CDR1 is SGHAT and CDR2 is FQNNGV. V lost 4 bases to trimming and J lost 4 bases, with 16 bases between them.

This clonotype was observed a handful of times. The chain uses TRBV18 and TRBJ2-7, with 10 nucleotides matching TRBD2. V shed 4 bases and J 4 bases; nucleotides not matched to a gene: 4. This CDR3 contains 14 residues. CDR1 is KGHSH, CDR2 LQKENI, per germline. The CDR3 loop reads CASSRSGRAYEQYF. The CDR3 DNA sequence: TGTGCCAGCTCACGAAGCGGGAGGGCTTACGAGCAGTACTTC.

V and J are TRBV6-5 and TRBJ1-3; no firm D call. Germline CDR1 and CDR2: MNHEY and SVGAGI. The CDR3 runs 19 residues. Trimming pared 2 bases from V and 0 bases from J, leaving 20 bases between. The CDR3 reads CASSYVLGQEIPSGNTIYF. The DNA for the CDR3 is TGTGCCAGCAGTTACGTTTTGGGTCAGGAGATACCCTCTGGAAACACCATATATTTT.

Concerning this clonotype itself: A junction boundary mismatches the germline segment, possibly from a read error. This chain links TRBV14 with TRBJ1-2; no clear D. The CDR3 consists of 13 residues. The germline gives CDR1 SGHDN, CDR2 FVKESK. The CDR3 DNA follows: TGTGCCAGGAGCCAATCGGCGACATTTGGCTACACCTTC. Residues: CARSQSATFGYTF.

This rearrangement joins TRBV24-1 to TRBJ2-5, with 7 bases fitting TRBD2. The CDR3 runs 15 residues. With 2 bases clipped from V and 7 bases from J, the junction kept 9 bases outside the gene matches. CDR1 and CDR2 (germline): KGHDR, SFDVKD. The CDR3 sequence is CATSDSDLGGGTQYF. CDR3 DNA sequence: TGTGCCACCAGTGATTCCGACTTGGGCGGGGGGACCCAGTACTTC.

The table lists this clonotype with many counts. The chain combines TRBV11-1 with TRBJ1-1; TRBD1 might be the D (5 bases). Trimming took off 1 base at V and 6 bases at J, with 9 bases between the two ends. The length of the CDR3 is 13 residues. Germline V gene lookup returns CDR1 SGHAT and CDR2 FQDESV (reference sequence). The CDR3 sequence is CASSLVGRAEAFF. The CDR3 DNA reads TGTGCCAGCAGCTTAGTTGGCAGGGCTGAAGCTTTCTTT.

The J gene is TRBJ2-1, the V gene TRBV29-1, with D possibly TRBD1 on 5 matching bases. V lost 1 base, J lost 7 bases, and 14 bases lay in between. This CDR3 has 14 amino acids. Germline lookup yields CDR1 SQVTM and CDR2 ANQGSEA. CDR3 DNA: TGCAGCGTTGAAGGGCAGGGTGCGTGGAATGAGCAGTTCTTC. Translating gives CSVEGQGAWNEQFF.

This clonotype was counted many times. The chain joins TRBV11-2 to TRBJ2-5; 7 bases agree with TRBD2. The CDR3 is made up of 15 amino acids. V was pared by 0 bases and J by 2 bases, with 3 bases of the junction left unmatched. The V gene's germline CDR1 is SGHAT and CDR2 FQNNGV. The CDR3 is CASSLEASGQETQYF. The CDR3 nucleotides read TGTGCCAGCAGCTTAGAGGCTAGCGGACAAGAGACCCAGTACTTC.

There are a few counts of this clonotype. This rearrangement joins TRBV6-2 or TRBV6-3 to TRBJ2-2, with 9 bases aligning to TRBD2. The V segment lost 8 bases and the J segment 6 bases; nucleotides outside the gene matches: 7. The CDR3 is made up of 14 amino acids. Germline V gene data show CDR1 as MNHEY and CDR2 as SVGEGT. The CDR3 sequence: CASSAGGKAGELFF. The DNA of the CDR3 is TGTGCCAGCTCGGCGGGAGGGAAGGCCGGGGAGCTGTTTTTT.

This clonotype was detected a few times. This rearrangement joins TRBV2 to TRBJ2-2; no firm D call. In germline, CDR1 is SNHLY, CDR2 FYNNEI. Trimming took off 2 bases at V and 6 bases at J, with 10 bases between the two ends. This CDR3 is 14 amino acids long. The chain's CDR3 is CASSEMAPPGELFF. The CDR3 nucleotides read TGTGCCAGCAGTGAAATGGCTCCCCCCGGGGAGCTGTTTTTT.

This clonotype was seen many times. In DNA, the CDR3 is TGTGCCAGCAGTGTGACAGGGGATCAGCCCCAGCATTTT. It translates to CASSVTGDQPQHF. V and J are TRBV2 and TRBJ1-5, with 8 bases lining up with TRBD1. V lost 4 bases and J lost 5; bases outside the gene matches: 1. The germline V gene encodes CDR1 SNHLY and CDR2 FYNNEI. The CDR3 runs 13 residues.

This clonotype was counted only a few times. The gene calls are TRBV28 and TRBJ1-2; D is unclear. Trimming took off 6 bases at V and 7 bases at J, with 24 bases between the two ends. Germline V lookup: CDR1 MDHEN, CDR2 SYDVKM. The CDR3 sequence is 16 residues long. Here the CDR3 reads CASSPPGRAPGSGYTF. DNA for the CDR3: TGTGCCAGCAGCCCCCCGGGGAGAGCGCCGGGTTCTGGCTACACCTTC.